This T cell receptor (beta chain) was recorded in a study of blood T cells in healthy people across ages. Isolation yielded PBMCs, at least 7 million per sample, in every case. Overall study findings and caveats: More naive CD4+ cells and higher diversity were found in long-lived than in aged donors.

Germline loops: CDR1 MDHEN, CDR2 SYDVKM. The CDR3 sequence is 13 residues long. V shed 3 bases and J shed 6 bases, with 12 bases lying between them. This clonotype was counted at least ten times. What it recognizes is unknown. Using a J-beta primer mix together with a sample-barcoded 5' primer, a second PCR was run for roughly 7 to 11 cycles. One entry per CDR3 protein, called by TCRdb with MiXCR from the 5' RACE reads. The sample lists some 940,000 distinct CDR3 sequences; about 28% were seen once. These data also featured in a second study, about T cells of mothers and their children.

Sequencing input: blood. The TCR sequence derives from a woman aged 40 to 49 in good health. The chain links TRBV28 to TRBJ2-7, with D possibly matching TRBD2 (6 bases). Here the CDR3 DNA reads TGTGCCAGCAGTTTCGGGTTGGGGGGCGAGCAGTACTTC. Protein product: CASSFGLGGEQYF.